This is a list of T cell receptor beta chains from one sample in a study of shared clonotypes between healthy human individuals. Profiled with immunoSEQ multiplex PCR; TCRdb holds only in-frame clones, not every one. The top ten clones hold 0.3% to 0.4% of a sample with about 2.3 million clones, approximately 93% of them seen once. The specimen sequenced was naive CD4+ T cells from PBMCs. These receptors were taken from a man between 18 and 29 years old in good health. Some clones in this sample may be carry-over from other donors' samples. Both conserved end residues are part of each CDR3. The D gene is left open where the match is weak. Only part of the rows carry a size: once, few, many, or a class if the clone is expanded.

DNA	CDR3	V	J	size	D
TGTGCCAGCAGTTCGAATCCCTACGAGCAGTACTTC	CASSSNPYEQYF	TRBV28	TRBJ2-7	NA	NA
TGTGCCAGTACCTCCCGGGGCGGGGGAAACACCATATATTTT	CASTSRGGGNTIYF	TRBV19	TRBJ1-3	NA	NA
TGTGCCAGCAGCCGGGACAGGGGGACCGGGGAGCTGTTTTTT	CASSRDRGTGELFF	TRBV7-3	TRBJ2-2	NA	TRBD1
TGCGCCAGCAGCGAACAGGGAATACAAGAGACCCAGTACTTC	CASSEQGIQETQYF	TRBV5-1	TRBJ2-5	NA	NA
TGTGCCAGCAGCTTAGTAGGGGGCAATCCAACAGATACGCAGTATTTT	CASSLVGGNPTDTQYF	TRBV7-2	TRBJ2-3	NA	TRBD1
TGTGCCAGCAGCCCTCTAGCGGGAGGGTCCTACAATGAGCAGTTCTTC	CASSPLAGGSYNEQFF	TRBV7-2	TRBJ2-1	NA	TRBD2
TGTGCCAGCAGTCCGGGACAGGGGATTCACATGAACACTGAAGCTTTCTTT	CASSPGQGIHMNTEAFF	TRBV28	TRBJ1-1	NA	TRBD1
TGTGCCAGCAGCGCTAGGACTGAGGTCTCTGGGGCCAACGTCCTGACTTTC	CASSARTEVSGANVLTF	TRBV7-8	TRBJ2-6	NA	NA
TGTGCCAGCAGCCCACAGGAGGGGGCACACTATGGCTACACCTTC	CASSPQEGAHYGYTF	TRBV4-2	TRBJ1-2	NA	TRBD1
TGTGCCTGGAGTCGAACGGGGAACTCCTACAATGAGCAGTTCTTC	CAWSRTGNSYNEQFF	TRBV30	TRBJ2-1	NA	NA
TGTGCCAGCAGGCGCTCCCAGGGGGCTCAAAATGATCCCCAGTACTTC	CASRRSQGAQNDPQYF	TRBV27	TRBJ2-5	NA	TRBD1
TGTGCTAGTGGTTTGGTACAGAAAGGGGATGATCAGCCCCAGCATTTT	CASGLVQKGDDQPQHF	TRBV12-5	TRBJ1-5	NA	NA
TGTGCCACCCGTGGCCGTGGGGCCAACGTCCTGACTTTC	CATRGRGANVLTF	TRBV10-3	TRBJ2-6	NA	NA
TGTGCTAGTGGTTCTACTCTTACACTACAAGAGACCCAGTACTTC	CASGSTLTLQETQYF	TRBV12-5	TRBJ2-5	NA	NA
TGTGCCAGCAGTGAAGTGGGCCGCAATAAAGCTTTCTTT	CASSEVGRNKAFF	TRBV6-1	TRBJ1-1	NA	NA
TGTGCCAGCAGCCACCGCGGACAGGGCGACGAGCAGTACTTC	CASSHRGQGDEQYF	TRBV6-6	TRBJ2-7	NA	TRBD1
TGTGCCAGCAGTTTTAGGGGGACACCCTTGACAGATACGCAGTATTTT	CASSFRGTPLTDTQYF	TRBV27	TRBJ2-3	NA	NA
TGTGCCAGCAGCCCTATGGGGGGTAGCACAGATACGCAGTATTTT	CASSPMGGSTDTQYF	TRBV5-6	TRBJ2-3	once	NA
TGTGCCAGCACCGAACCACAGGGGGTCGGTCAGCCCCAGCATTTT	CASTEPQGVGQPQHF	TRBV28	TRBJ1-5	NA	TRBD1
TGTGCCAGCAGCCCACAGGGGCTTGCGAATTCACCCCTCCACTTT	CASSPQGLANSPLHF	TRBV2	TRBJ1-6	NA	TRBD1
TGTGCCAGCAGCTTGACAGGGGGACACTACGAGCAGTACTTC	CASSLTGGHYEQYF	TRBV7-8	TRBJ2-7	NA	TRBD1
TGTGCCAGCAGCTTAGGAAGTAGCGGGACCACAGATACGCAGTATTTT	CASSLGSSGTTDTQYF	TRBV11-3	TRBJ2-3	once	TRBD2
TGCGCCAGCAGCCAGGTACAGGGGTTCTCCTACGAGCAGTACTTC	CASSQVQGFSYEQYF	TRBV4-3	TRBJ2-7	NA	TRBD1
TGTGCTACAGGGAAGGTGACAGATACGCAGTATTTT	CATGKVTDTQYF	TRBV6-6	TRBJ2-3	NA	NA
TGTGCCAGCAGCGAGGGACTAGCGGGAGTTGTTAAGACCCAGTACTTC	CASSEGLAGVVKTQYF	TRBV5-4	TRBJ2-5	NA	TRBD2
TGTGCCAGCAGCGCACAGGGGTTGTTGGACACCATATATTTT	CASSAQGLLDTIYF	TRBV9	TRBJ1-3	NA	TRBD1
TGTGCCAGCAGCGTATATCCAGAGAACACTGAAGCTTTCTTT	CASSVYPENTEAFF	TRBV9	TRBJ1-1	few	NA
TGTGCCAGCAGCTTCGGGACTAGCGGGACTCAGTATTTT	CASSFGTSGTQYF	TRBV4-2	TRBJ2-3	once	TRBD2
TGCGCCAGCAGCTTGCCTAGCGGGACACACACCGGGGAGCTGTTTTTT	CASSLPSGTHTGELFF	TRBV5-1	TRBJ2-2	NA	TRBD2
TGCGCCAGCAGCTTGTTCGCTTTCGGACGGCCGAACACCGGGGAGCTGTTTTTT	CASSLFAFGRPNTGELFF	TRBV5-1	TRBJ2-2	NA	NA
TGTGCCAGCAGCTTAGCGGTGACAGGACCCTACGAGCAGTACTTC	CASSLAVTGPYEQYF	TRBV7-8	TRBJ2-7	NA	NA
TGTGCCAGCAGCTACCGGACTCCCTCCTACGAGCAGTACTTC	CASSYRTPSYEQYF	TRBV7-2	TRBJ2-7	NA	NA
TGTGCCAGCAGAACCGCCGGGGCAAATCAGCCCCAGCATTTT	CASRTAGANQPQHF	TRBV27	TRBJ1-5	NA	NA
TGCGCCAGCACCCCGGAAGAGGCCGGCGGCACTGAAGCTTTCTTT	CASTPEEAGGTEAFF	TRBV5-1	TRBJ1-1	NA	NA
TGCGCCAGCAGCTTGGCCGCCGGCTCCTACGAGCAGTACTTC	CASSLAAGSYEQYF	TRBV5-1	TRBJ2-7	once	NA
TGTGCCAGCAGCTGGGGGACTAGCGGGAGAACCCAGTACTTC	CASSWGTSGRTQYF	TRBV7-8	TRBJ2-5	NA	TRBD2
TGTGCCACCGGGCTGGGGTTCAATCAGCCCCAGCATTTT	CATGLGFNQPQHF	TRBV2	TRBJ1-5	NA	NA